This T cell receptor (beta chain) was sequenced in a study of beta chain features in type 1 diabetes. The entirety of the isolated RNA underwent reverse transcription, so expressed TCRB transcripts were sequenced. Here immunoSEQ multiplex PCR was the method, and the copy in TCRdb shows in-frame clones only, minus some. The data show around 250,000 clones, with 25% to 30% seen just once and 4% held by the top ten. Whole-study findings and limits: Within each of all four CD4+ subsets, Type 1 diabetes patients had TCRB CDR3s that were moderately but significantly shorter. Because the template was cDNA, high-expressing cells might be over-represented. The question of HLA type influencing TCRB rearrangement was one that remained unresolved here. Type 1 diabetes patients had fewer VDJ junction insertions and more deletions.

On this clone itself: The antigen is undetermined.

CDR3 size: 13 residues. V dropped 0 bases and J dropped 6 bases, with 6 bases sitting between them. The germline gives CDR1 MRHNA, CDR2 SNTAGT. V usage is TRBV6-4 and J usage is TRBJ2-1; D may match TRBD1 or TRBD2 (5 bases each). Material: central memory CD4+ T cells from blood. This TCR came from a man in his thirties or forties in good health. In DNA, the CDR3 is TGTGCCAGCAGTGACTCGAGGGGCAATGAGCAGTTCTTC. Translation: CASSDSRGNEQFF.